This T cell receptor (beta chain) is drawn from a study of blood T cells in healthy people across ages. With a J-beta primer mix and a sample-barcoded 5' primer, a second PCR ran about 7 to 11 cycles. TCRdb itself ran the 5' RACE reads through MiXCR, one entry per CDR3 protein. Among around 710,000 distinct CDR3 sequences listed, approximately 39% were seen once. The study's findings and limits: Donor CMV status, an unknown factor, possibly confounded changes in expanded clonotypes. Diversity estimated from one million T cells was considered an underestimate. TCR beta diversity correlated strongly with naive T cell percentage.

CDR1 and CDR2 (germline): LGHDT, YNNKEL (reference sequence). The length of the CDR3 is 16 residues. With respect to this clonotype: The target antigen is unknown.

In each sample, at least 6.5 million PBMCs were isolated. The chain links TRBV3-1 to TRBJ2-4; D may be TRBD1 or TRBD2 (5 bases each). The DNA end favors TRBJ2-7, so the J call may be wrong. The source of this sequence is a woman in her sixties or seventies in good health. Sequenced material: blood. In DNA, the CDR3 is TGTGCCAGCAGCCAGGCCGGGACGCAGGATACCTACGAGCAGTACTTC. Protein sequence: CASSQAGTQDTYEQYF.